This passage covers 8 T cell receptor beta chains from one sample sequenced in a study of blood T cell repertoires in COVID-19 (dated by TCRdb to 2019 to 2021). The library was generated by the immunoSEQ multiplex PCR assay. Here the immuneACCESS table is served through TCRdb, limited to in-frame sequences with V and J called. Missing clones are a known gap in these copies; in checked studies unresolved V genes cover under half, and the rest lacks a known reason. The sample has 470,000 or so clones on record, more than 85% of them singletons. The ten top clones hold roughly 4% of the sample. The sequenced material came from peripheral blood. Receptor source: a woman aged 25 to 39 with acute or convalescent COVID-19.

This chain uses TRBV5-1 with TRBJ2-3; a possible D gene is TRBD1 (5 bases). This CDR3 comprises 14 residues. V dropped 4 bases and J dropped 3 bases, with 12 bases sitting between them. Looked up from germline, CDR1 is SGHRS and CDR2 is YFSETQ. As DNA, the CDR3 is TGCGCCAGCAGCCCTTTGGGGCCTACAGATACGCAGTATTTT. This gives the protein CASSPLGPTDTQYF.

V usage is TRBV19 and J usage is TRBJ2-2; no clear D gene. Trimming left V 3 bases short and J 5 bases short, with 4 bases between. This CDR3 region has 12 residues. Germline V gene sequence: CDR1 LNHDA, CDR2 SQIVND (reference sequence). The CDR3 region is CASSMRTGELFF. Written as DNA, the CDR3 is TGTGCCAGTAGTATGCGAACCGGGGAGCTGTTTTTT.

V and J are TRBV28 and TRBJ2-3; no reliable D call. V was shortened by 6 bases and J by 6 bases, with 7 bases between the two germline ends. Germline CDR1 MDHEN, CDR2 SYDVKM. The CDR3 is made up of 11 amino acids. The CDR3 DNA reads TGTGCCAGCAGCATCTATGATACGCAGTATTTT. Translation: CASSIYDTQYF.

The chain joins TRBV6-5 to TRBJ2-5; D possibly corresponds to TRBD1 (7 bases). Trimming left V 6 bases short and J 5 bases short, with 16 bases between. CDR1 is MNHEY and CDR2 is SVGAGI in the germline V gene. This CDR3 is built from 14 residues. The CDR3 DNA follows: TGTGCCAGCAGCTCCCAGGGGGGTCGGGAGACCCAGTACTTC. This encodes CASSSQGGRETQYF.

This clone was recorded only once. The J gene is TRBJ2-1, the V gene TRBV3-1 (or the pseudogene TRBV3-2), with 10 bases lining up with TRBD1. The CDR3 spans 18 residues. Germline CDR1 LGHDT, CDR2 YNNKEL (reference sequence). Germline trimming cut 4 bases from V and 2 bases from J; bases unmatched to any gene: 11. The CDR3: CASSLRQGAHPPYNEQFF. The CDR3 DNA sequence: TGTGCCAGCAGCCTCAGACAGGGGGCGCATCCTCCCTACAATGAGCAGTTCTTC.

This rearrangement joins TRBV15 to TRBJ1-2, with D possibly being TRBD1 (6 bases). The CDR3 spans 15 residues. Trimming stripped 0 bases from V and 6 bases from J, with 14 bases between. In germline, CDR1 is LNHNV, CDR2 YYDKDF (reference sequence). For the CDR3, the DNA is TGTGCCACCAGCAGAGAACTCCGGACAGAAGATGGCTACACCTTC. This codes for CATSRELRTEDGYTF. Full variable domain (missing parts from reference TRBV15 and TRBJ1-2): DAMVIQNPRYQVTQFGKPVTLSCSQTLNHNVMYWYQQKSSQAPKLLFHYYDKDFNNEADTPDNFQSRRPNTSFCFLDIRSPGLGDTAMYLCATSRELRTEDGYTFGSGTRLTVV.

The chain uses TRBV28 and TRBJ1-5; 9 nucleotides align to TRBD1. With 7 bases clipped from V and 6 bases from J, the junction kept 7 bases outside the gene matches. This CDR3 region has 14 residues. Germline V gene sequence: CDR1 MDHEN, CDR2 SYDVKM. This chain's CDR3 is CASNVQGAGQPQHF. CDR3 nucleotides: TGTGCCAGCAACGTACAGGGGGCTGGTCAGCCCCAGCATTTT.

This clone was seen once. The chain recombines TRBV4-1 with TRBJ1-5; 8 bases match TRBD1. The ends lost 5 bases at V and 5 bases at J; junction bases unmatched: 8. The CDR3 has 15 amino acids. Germline V lookup: CDR1 MGHRA, CDR2 YSYEKL. The CDR3 loop is CASSITRQGHQPQHF. The CDR3 DNA follows: TGCGCCAGCAGCATTACCAGACAGGGGCATCAGCCCCAGCATTTT.